Listed here are 26 T cell receptor beta chains from one sample, sequenced in a study of control samples from healthy donors and cancer patients (dated by TCRdb to 2018 to 2021). The library was obtained by the immunoSEQ multiplex PCR assay. The table comes from immuneACCESS by way of TCRdb, which keeps in-frame sequences with V and J called. Part of the clones is missing from these tables; in studies checked, under half for an unresolved V gene and the rest for unknown reasons. The sample table lists some 160,000 clones, more than 85% of them with a count of one. The ten biggest clones cover 0.55% to 0.7% of the sample. Sequenced sample: blood. These receptors all come from a woman in her thirties in good health.

The gene calls are TRBV25-1 and TRBJ1-5, with a tentative D call TRBD1 (5 bases). Trimming shortened V by 3 bases and J by 1 base, and 13 bases separated the two germline ends. The length of the CDR3 is 16 residues. Germline loops: CDR1 MGHDK, CDR2 SYGVNS. The chain's CDR3 is CASSENQGESNQPQHF. CDR3 sequence (DNA): TGTGCCAGCAGTGAGAACCAGGGTGAAAGCAATCAGCCCCAGCATTTT.

This clone has more than one count but fewer than ten. V is TRBV27 and J is TRBJ2-2; no firm D call. The germline V gene has CDR1 MNHEY and CDR2 SMNVEV (reference sequence). The length of the CDR3 is 14 residues. Trimming left V 2 bases short and J 4 bases short, with 8 bases between. This CDR3 reads CASSLKLPTGELFF. The CDR3 DNA follows: TGTGCCAGCAGTTTAAAACTCCCCACCGGGGAGCTGTTTTTT.

The chain couples TRBV19 to TRBJ2-3, with a weak D call TRBD2 (5 bases). The CDR3 has 14 residues. The V gene lost 6 bases and the J gene lost 0 bases, with 10 bases spanning the gap. Germline V lookup: CDR1 LNHDA, CDR2 SQIVND (reference sequence). The CDR3 DNA reads TGTGCCAGTAGCGGACTGAAGAGCACAGATACGCAGTATTTT. It is translated as CASSGLKSTDTQYF.

The chain links TRBV19 to TRBJ2-2; 7 positions match TRBD2. V gave up 3 bases and J gave up 6 bases; unmatched junction bases: 4. The CDR3 runs 14 residues. Germline V lookup: CDR1 LNHDA, CDR2 SQIVND (reference sequence). The CDR3 reads CASSIAGRAGELFF. For the CDR3, the DNA is TGTGCCAGTAGTATTGCAGGGAGGGCCGGGGAGCTGTTTTTT.

This chain links TRBV5-1 with TRBJ2-7; 10 nucleotides align to TRBD2. Germline lookup yields CDR1 SGHRS and CDR2 YFSETQ. The CDR3 is 17 amino acids. Trimming cost V 1 base and J 5 bases; bases outside gene matches: 12. CDR3 loop: CASSLRLAGGYRDEQYF. The CDR3, as DNA: TGCGCCAGCAGCTTGCGATTAGCGGGAGGTTATCGCGACGAGCAGTACTTC. The full variable domain, in which reference TRBV5-1 and TRBJ2-7 provide the parts outside the CDR3, is KAGVTQTPRYLIKTRGQQVTLSCSPISGHRSVSWYQQTPGQGLQFLFEYFSETQRNKGNFPGRFSGRQFSNSRSEMNVSTLELGDSALYLCASSLRLAGGYRDEQYFGPGTRLTVT.

This sequence joins TRBV5-1 and TRBJ2-7, with TRBD1 as a possible D gene (8 bases). Trimming left V 3 bases short and J 4 bases short, with 17 bases between. The germline CDR1 and CDR2 sequences are SGHRS and YFSETQ. The CDR3 runs to 15 residues. The CDR3 region is CASSSSGQGGYEQYF. The CDR3 nucleotides are TGCGCCAGCAGCTCCAGTGGACAGGGAGGGTACGAGCAGTACTTC.

This sequence joins TRBV29-1 and TRBJ2-1; D is perhaps TRBD1 (6 bases). The CDR3 sequence is 15 residues long. V gave up 2 bases and J gave up 5 bases, with 16 bases separating them. In germline, CDR1 is SQVTM, CDR2 ANQGSEA. DNA for the CDR3: TGCAGCGTTGAAACCTCGGGACAACTACACAATGAGCAGTTCTTC. Residues: CSVETSGQLHNEQFF.

This chain links TRBV20-1 with TRBJ1-2, with D tentatively TRBD1 (5 bases). This CDR3 contains 11 residues. V was pared by 5 bases and J by 6 bases, with 10 bases between. Germline V lookup: CDR1 DFQATT, CDR2 SNEGSKA (reference sequence). Written as DNA, the CDR3 is TGCAGTGCTCGCAGGGTAGATGGCTACACCTTC. Its protein is CSARRVDGYTF.

This clone was counted once. The rearrangement links TRBV19 to TRBJ1-1; D call uncertain. Germline assignment: CDR1 LNHDA and CDR2 SQIVND (reference sequence). The CDR3 is made up of 15 amino acids. V was pared by 4 bases and J by 0 bases, with 12 bases between. The CDR3 reads CASSKPREMNTEAFF. The DNA for the CDR3 is TGTGCCAGTAGTAAGCCCCGGGAGATGAACACTGAAGCTTTCTTT.

The chain uses TRBV19 and TRBJ1-1; no definite D call. The ends were cut back, 0 bases at V and 0 bases at J, with 8 bases in the middle. The V gene's germline CDR1 is LNHDA and CDR2 SQIVND (reference sequence). The CDR3 runs to 15 residues. In DNA, the CDR3 is TGTGCCAGTAGTATAGATGAGGGAATGAACACTGAAGCTTTCTTT. It yields the protein CASSIDEGMNTEAFF.

The rearrangement links TRBV6-2 or TRBV6-3 to TRBJ2-7; D call uncertain. Germline V gene sequence: CDR1 MNHEY, CDR2 SVGEGT. V lost 6 bases, J lost 5 bases, and 17 bases lay in between. There are 14 residues in the CDR3. CDR3 sequence: CASSFQVPVDEQYF. The DNA of the CDR3 is TGTGCCAGCAGCTTCCAAGTCCCGGTGGACGAGCAGTACTTC.

The genes are TRBV21-1 and TRBJ2-7; the table calls TRBD1, which could not be checked here. TRBV21-1 is shown as a pseudogene. The CDR3 is made up of 16 amino acids. The CDR3 region is CASRNRQGSPSYEQYF. The DNA for the CDR3 is TGTGCCAGCAGAAATCGACAGGGTTCCCCCTCCTACGAGCAGTACTTC.

The chain links TRBV6-2 or TRBV6-3 to TRBJ2-7, with D tentatively TRBD2 (6 bases). The germline gives CDR1 MNHEY, CDR2 SVGEGT. Trimming shortened V by 0 bases and J by 12 bases, and 12 bases separated the two germline ends. The CDR3 length is 12 residues. The CDR3 region has the DNA TGTGCCAGCAGTTACTCTTCTGGGGAGGTGTACTTC. This translates into CASSYSSGEVYF.

The chain carries TRBV9 and TRBJ2-3; 9 nucleotides match TRBD2. CDR1 and CDR2 (germline): SGDLS, YYNGEE. This CDR3 region has 16 residues. Trimming cost V 0 bases and J 2 bases; bases outside gene matches: 4. DNA for the CDR3: TGTGCCAGCAGCGTAGAAGCGGGAGGCCTCACAGATACGCAGTATTTT. Translating it yields CASSVEAGGLTDTQYF.

This clone was seen just once. The chain recombines TRBV6-5 with TRBJ2-7; D tentatively reads TRBD1 or TRBD2 (5 bases each). This CDR3 is 13 amino acids long. The germline CDR1 and CDR2 sequences are MNHEY and SVGAGI. Trimming removed 5 bases at V and 2 bases at J, with 10 bases between. Written as DNA, the CDR3 is TGTGCCAGCAGTCCCCGGGGCCCCTACGAGCAGTACTTC. It encodes CASSPRGPYEQYF.

V gene TRBV5-1 combines with J gene TRBJ1-2, with a weak D call TRBD1 (5 bases). The CDR3 length is 13 residues. Trimming took off 0 bases at V and 4 bases at J, with 7 bases between the two ends. From germline, CDR1 is SGHRS and CDR2 YFSETQ. The DNA of the CDR3 is TGCGCCAGCAGCTTGGAGGGGATCTATGGCTACACCTTC. Translation gives CASSLEGIYGYTF.

A few counts support this clone. Here the CDR3 reads CASNQRELGETQYF. DNA of the CDR3: TGTGCCAGCAACCAGCGGGAGTTAGGGGAGACCCAGTACTTC. The rearrangement joins TRBV2 to TRBJ2-5; 8 bases line up with TRBD2. CDR3 length: 14 residues. The ends lost 7 bases at V and 5 bases at J; junction bases unmatched: 9. Germline-derived CDR1 and CDR2 are SNHLY and FYNNEI.

The rearrangement uses TRBV6-2 or TRBV6-3 and TRBJ1-2; D call uncertain. The ends were cut back, 5 bases at V and 2 bases at J, with 9 bases in the middle. The CDR3 has 13 residues. Germline lookup yields CDR1 MNHEY and CDR2 SVGEGT. CDR3 loop: CASSPLENYGYTF. In nucleotides, the CDR3 is TGTGCCAGCAGTCCCTTGGAGAACTATGGCTACACCTTC.

The rearrangement joins TRBV10-1 to TRBJ1-1; D gene ambiguous. CDR3 size: 15 residues. Germline loops: CDR1 WNHNN, CDR2 SYGVQD (reference sequence). Trimming removed 3 bases from V and 5 bases from J, with 16 bases in between. CDR3 region: CASSDSMGEGTEAFF. CDR3 DNA sequence: TGCGCCAGCAGTGACTCCATGGGAGAGGGTACTGAAGCTTTCTTT.

This clone was counted between two and nine times. This chain joins TRBV4-3 and TRBJ1-6, with TRBD1 as a possible D gene (5 bases). The CDR3 runs 15 residues. Germline V gene sequence: CDR1 LGHNA, CDR2 YSLEER. V lost 0 bases and J lost 10, with 13 bases in between. CDR3 bases: TGCGCCAGCAGCCAAGATAGGCAGGGTAGATCACCCCTCCACTTT. This translates into CASSQDRQGRSPLHF.

This clone appeared a single time. The gene calls are TRBV29-1 and TRBJ2-3; no definite D call. CDR1 is SQVTM, CDR2 ANQGSEA, per germline. This CDR3 contains 13 residues. V was trimmed by 8 bases and J by 2 bases, leaving 14 bases between them. The CDR3 protein is CSLVDGITDTQYF. CDR3 DNA sequence: TGCAGCTTGGTCGACGGAATCACAGATACGCAGTATTTT.

This clone occurred a few times. J is TRBJ2-7 and V is TRBV5-4; perhaps TRBD2 as D (7 bases). Trimming removed 4 bases at V and 0 bases at J, with 14 bases between. The CDR3 loop spans 15 amino acids. Looked up from germline, CDR1 is SGHNT and CDR2 is YYREEE (reference sequence). This chain's CDR3 is CASSLQGRASYEQYF. The CDR3 DNA reads as TGTGCCAGCAGCCTTCAGGGGAGGGCCTCCTACGAGCAGTACTTC.

The chain uses TRBV29-1 and TRBJ2-6, with unresolved D. CDR1 is SQVTM and CDR2 is ANQGSEA in the germline V gene. The V end was cut by 7 bases, the J end by 0 bases, with 10 bases between. The CDR3 length is 14 residues. CDR3 region: CSARPNSGANVLTF. The CDR3 DNA sequence: TGCAGCGCCAGGCCAAACTCTGGGGCCAACGTCCTGACTTTC. Variable domain in full (rest from reference TRBV29-1 and TRBJ2-6): SAVISQKPSRDICQRGTSLTIQCQVDSQVTMMFWYRQQPGQSLTLIATANQGSEATYESGFVIDKFPISRPNLTFSTLTVSNMSPEDSSIYLCSARPNSGANVLTFGAGSRLTVL.

The chain couples TRBV15 to TRBJ2-3; no reliable D call. Trimming cost V 1 base and J 5 bases, with 10 bases left between them. From germline, CDR1 is LNHNV and CDR2 YYDKDF (reference sequence). This CDR3 has 14 amino acids. CDR3 nucleotide sequence: TGTGCCACCAGCAGAGGGGATATAAGAGATACGCAGTATTTT. It yields the protein CATSRGDIRDTQYF.

This chain links TRBV10-3 with TRBJ2-5; D assignment may be TRBD1 or TRBD2 (5 bases each). Germline CDR1 ENHRY, CDR2 SYGVKD. The CDR3 is 14 amino acids. Trimming removed 1 base at V and 1 base at J, with 7 bases between. Here the CDR3 reads CAISELGVQETQYF. CDR3 DNA: TGTGCCATCAGTGAGTTGGGGGTCCAAGAGACCCAGTACTTC.

This chain joins TRBV19 and TRBJ2-3; D remains unclear. The CDR3 contains 15 residues. The germline V and J ends were trimmed by 3 bases and 0 bases, with 10 bases remaining between them. CDR1 is LNHDA, CDR2 SQIVND, per germline (reference sequence). The CDR3 is CASSISKGSTDTQYF. The CDR3 bases are TGTGCCAGTAGTATTTCCAAGGGCAGCACAGATACGCAGTATTTT.